The clone carrying this T cell receptor (beta chain) has a handful of counts. The sample comes from a study of human T cells and chemical hapten exposure. Trimming removed 7 bases at V and 8 bases at J, with 23 bases between. The CDR3 spans 15 residues. Individual cDNA molecules (in the library) carried attached unique molecular identifiers. In the authors' workflow: Sequenced samples showed a median of 95,638 TCRs each, with counts running from roughly 23,000 to 700,000. MiXCR, run by TCRdb on the 5' RACE reads, gives a single entry per CDR3 protein. It is TCRdb's table, rather than the study itself, that gives the V and J calls and clone size. This sample carries under 150,000 distinct CDR3 sequences, 19% of them seen once, and the ten largest clones take about 3%. The total RNA was obtained from whole blood that was not fractionated.

This TCR was recovered from a human donor in good health. The chain links TRBV12-3 or TRBV12-4 to TRBJ1-2; D is perhaps TRBD1 (5 bases). The chain's CDR3 is CASTLGIGTAVGYTF. The CDR3 DNA reads TGTGCCAGCACCCTGGGAATCGGGACGGCGGTGGGCTACACCTTC.